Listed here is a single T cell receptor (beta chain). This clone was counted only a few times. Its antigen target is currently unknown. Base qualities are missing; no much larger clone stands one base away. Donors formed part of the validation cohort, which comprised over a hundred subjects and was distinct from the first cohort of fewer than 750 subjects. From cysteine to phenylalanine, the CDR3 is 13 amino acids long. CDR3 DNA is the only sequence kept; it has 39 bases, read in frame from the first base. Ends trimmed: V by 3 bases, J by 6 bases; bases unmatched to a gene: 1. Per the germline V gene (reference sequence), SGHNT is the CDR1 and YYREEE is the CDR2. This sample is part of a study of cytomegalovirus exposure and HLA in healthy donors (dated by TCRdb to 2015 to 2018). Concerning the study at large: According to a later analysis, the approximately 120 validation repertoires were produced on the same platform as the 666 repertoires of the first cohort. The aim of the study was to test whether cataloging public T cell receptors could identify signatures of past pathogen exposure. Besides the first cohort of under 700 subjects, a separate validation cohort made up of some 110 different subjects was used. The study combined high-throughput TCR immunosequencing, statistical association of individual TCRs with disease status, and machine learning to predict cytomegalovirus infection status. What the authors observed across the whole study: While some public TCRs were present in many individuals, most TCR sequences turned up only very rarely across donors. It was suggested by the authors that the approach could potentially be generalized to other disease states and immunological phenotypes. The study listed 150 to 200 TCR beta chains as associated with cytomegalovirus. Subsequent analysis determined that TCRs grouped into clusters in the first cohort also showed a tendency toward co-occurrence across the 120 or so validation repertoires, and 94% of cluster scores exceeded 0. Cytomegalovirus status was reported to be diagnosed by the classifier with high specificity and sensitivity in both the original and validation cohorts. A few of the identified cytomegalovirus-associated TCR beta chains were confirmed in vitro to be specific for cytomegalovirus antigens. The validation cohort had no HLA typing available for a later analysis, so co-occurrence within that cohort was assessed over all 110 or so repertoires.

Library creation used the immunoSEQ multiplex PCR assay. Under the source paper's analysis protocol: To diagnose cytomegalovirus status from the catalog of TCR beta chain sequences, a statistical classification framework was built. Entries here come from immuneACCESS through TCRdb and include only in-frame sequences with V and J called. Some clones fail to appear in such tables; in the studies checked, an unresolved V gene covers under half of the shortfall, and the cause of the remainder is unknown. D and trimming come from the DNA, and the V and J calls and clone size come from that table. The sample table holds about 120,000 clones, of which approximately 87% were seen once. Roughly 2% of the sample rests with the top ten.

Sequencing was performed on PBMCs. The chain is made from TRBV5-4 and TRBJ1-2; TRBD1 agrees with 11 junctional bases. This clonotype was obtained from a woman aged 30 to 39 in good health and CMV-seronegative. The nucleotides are TGTGCCAGCAGCTGGACAGGGGGCGATGGCTACACCTTC. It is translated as CASSWTGGDGYTF.